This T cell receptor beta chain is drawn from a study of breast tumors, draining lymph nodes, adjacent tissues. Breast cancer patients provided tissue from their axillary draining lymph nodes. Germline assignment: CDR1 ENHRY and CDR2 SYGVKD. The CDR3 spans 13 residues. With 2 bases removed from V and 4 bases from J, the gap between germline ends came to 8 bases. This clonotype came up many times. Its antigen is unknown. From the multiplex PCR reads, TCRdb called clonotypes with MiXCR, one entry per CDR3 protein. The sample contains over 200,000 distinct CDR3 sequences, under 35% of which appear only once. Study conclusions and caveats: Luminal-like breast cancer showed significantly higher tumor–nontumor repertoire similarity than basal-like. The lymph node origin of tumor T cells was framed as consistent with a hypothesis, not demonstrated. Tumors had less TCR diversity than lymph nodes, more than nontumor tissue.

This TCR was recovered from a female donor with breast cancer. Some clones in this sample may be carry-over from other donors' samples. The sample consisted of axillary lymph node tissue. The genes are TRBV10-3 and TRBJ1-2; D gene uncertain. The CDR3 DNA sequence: TGTGCCATCAGTGAGACGGCGGTCTATGGCTACACCTTC. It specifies CAISETAVYGYTF.